This T cell receptor beta chain came from a study of chemoradiotherapy in HPV16-positive cancers. On the study more broadly: A couple of HPV16-positive patients' cells yielded candidate HPV-specific clones and common motifs. General observations from the study: In HPV16-positive patients, HPV-responsive T-cell expansion tracked better recurrence-free survival. Non-HPV-specific T cells did not expand in tumors during treatment, whereas candidate HPV-specific clones and E7-related motifs did. Functional assays defining HPV-specific T cells used only two HPV16-positive patients.

This table comes from immunoSEQ multiplex PCR, and its TCRdb copy is limited to in-frame clones, with some not included. The table records about 16,000 clones, about 74% of them present only once. The V end lost 2 bases, the J end lost 0 bases, and 8 bases lay between the germline ends. Germline CDR1 reads SGHTA; CDR2 reads FQGTGA. The CDR3 has 16 residues. A note on this clone: Its antigen remains unknown.

The sample consisted of tumor tissue, taken from a patient who underwent chemoradiotherapy. This clonotype was sampled from a human donor with HPV-associated anogenital cancer. The chain links TRBV7-3 to TRBJ2-6; unclear D gene. The CDR3, as DNA: TGTGCCAGCAGCTTAGGCAGCCTCTCTGGGGCCAACGTCCTGACTTTC. Protein: CASSLGSLSGANVLTF. The full variable domain, with the rest looked up from reference TRBV7-3 and TRBJ2-6, is GAGVSQTPSNKVTEKGKYVELRCDPISGHTALYWYRQSLGQGPEFLIYFQGTGAADDSGLPNDRFFAVRPEGSVSTLKIQRTERGDSAVYLCASSLGSLSGANVLTFGAGSRLTVL.